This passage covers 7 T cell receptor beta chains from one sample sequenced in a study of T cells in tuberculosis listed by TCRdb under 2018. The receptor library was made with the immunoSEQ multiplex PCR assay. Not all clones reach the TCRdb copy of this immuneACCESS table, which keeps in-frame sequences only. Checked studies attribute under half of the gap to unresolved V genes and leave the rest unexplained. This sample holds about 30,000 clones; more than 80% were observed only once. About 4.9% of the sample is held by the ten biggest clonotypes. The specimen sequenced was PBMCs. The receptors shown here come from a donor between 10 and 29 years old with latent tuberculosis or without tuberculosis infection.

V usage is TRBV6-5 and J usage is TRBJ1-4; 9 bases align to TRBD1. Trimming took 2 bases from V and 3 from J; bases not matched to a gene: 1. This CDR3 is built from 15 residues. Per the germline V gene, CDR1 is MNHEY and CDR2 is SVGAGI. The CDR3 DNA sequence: TGTGCCAGCAGTTACGGGGACAGGGCTAATGAAAAACTGTTTTTT. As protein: CASSYGDRANEKLFF.

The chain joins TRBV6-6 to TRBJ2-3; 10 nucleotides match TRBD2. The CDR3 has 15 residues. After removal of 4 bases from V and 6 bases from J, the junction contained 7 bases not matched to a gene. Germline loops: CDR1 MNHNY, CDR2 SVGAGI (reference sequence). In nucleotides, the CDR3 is TGTGCCAGCAGTTCCGAGCGGGGGGGTTGGGATACGCAGTATTTT. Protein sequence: CASSSERGGWDTQYF.

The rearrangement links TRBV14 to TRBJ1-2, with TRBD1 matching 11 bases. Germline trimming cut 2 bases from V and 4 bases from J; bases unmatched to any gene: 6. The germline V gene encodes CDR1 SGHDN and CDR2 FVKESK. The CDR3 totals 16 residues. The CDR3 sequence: CASSQMGQGGGYGYTF. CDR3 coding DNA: TGTGCCAGCAGCCAAATGGGACAGGGGGGAGGCTATGGCTACACCTTC.

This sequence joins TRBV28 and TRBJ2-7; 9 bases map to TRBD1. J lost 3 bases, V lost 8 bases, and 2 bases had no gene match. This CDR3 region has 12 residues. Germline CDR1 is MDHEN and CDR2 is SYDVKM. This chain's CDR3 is CASRQGVYEQYF. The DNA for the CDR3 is TGTGCCAGCCGACAGGGGGTCTACGAGCAGTACTTC.

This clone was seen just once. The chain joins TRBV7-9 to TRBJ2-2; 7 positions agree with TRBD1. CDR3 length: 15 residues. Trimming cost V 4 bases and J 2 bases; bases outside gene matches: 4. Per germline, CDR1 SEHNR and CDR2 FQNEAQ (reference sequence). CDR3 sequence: CASSSYRGNTGELFF. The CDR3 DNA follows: TGTGCCAGCAGCTCCTACAGGGGAAACACCGGGGAGCTGTTTTTT.

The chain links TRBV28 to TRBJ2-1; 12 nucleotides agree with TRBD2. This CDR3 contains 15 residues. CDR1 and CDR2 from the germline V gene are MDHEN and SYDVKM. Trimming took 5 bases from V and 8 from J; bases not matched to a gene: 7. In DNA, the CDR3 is TGTGCCAGCAGTCCTAGCGGGGGGGCGATTCATGAGCAGTTCTTC. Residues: CASSPSGGAIHEQFF.

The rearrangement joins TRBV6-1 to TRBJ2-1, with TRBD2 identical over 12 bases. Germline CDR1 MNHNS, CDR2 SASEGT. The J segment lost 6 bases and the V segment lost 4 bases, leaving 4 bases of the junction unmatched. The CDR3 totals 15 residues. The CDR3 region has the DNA TGTGCCAGCAGTGTGGCTAGCGGGGGGGTCAATGAGCAGTTCTTC. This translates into CASSVASGGVNEQFF.